This TCR beta chain was sequenced for a study of blood T cell repertoires in COVID-19 (dated by TCRdb to 2020 to 2021). Regarding the complete study: Samples covering the acute and convalescent phases of COVID-19 were provided by collaborators in the United States, Italy and Spain. The prospective study material was composed of cDNA or gDNA derived from T cells, B-cell-depleted T cells, or PBMCs. Subjects who had been exposed to COVID-19, were actively infected with it, or had recovered from it provided the deeply sampled blood TCRbeta repertoires that made up the dataset. A freely available public database, intended as a resource for researchers studying the immune response to SARS-CoV-2, is where the repertoires were released. Samples were obtained from the ongoing ImmuneRACE study (first 160 participants) and from 1,254 subjects provided by 6 global collaborators. Sample metadata almost always included a de-identified subject ID, COVID-19 status, age in years and sex. Where available, HLA class I and class II types were obtained from metadata supplied by the sample provider rather than from assay-based typing.

This clone was counted a single time. Its antigen is unknown. Base quality data are lacking; no much larger clone is found one base away. Broader findings and caveats from the paper: The quantity of clinical and demographic metadata differed by source and by participant and was supplied without curation.

In the germline V gene, CDR1 corresponds to SGDLS and CDR2 to YYNGEE. There are 14 amino acids in the CDR3, from cysteine to phenylalanine inclusive. Solely the CDR3 DNA is kept, with 42 bases framed from the first base. From V the trimming removes 3 bases and from J it removes 7 bases, while the gene matches leave 4 bases of the junction unaccounted for. The immunoSEQ Assay, a bias-controlled multiplex PCR, was used to amplify TCRbeta CDR3 regions from genomic DNA. In the authors' own workflow: Nucleated cell counts per sample were estimated from amplification of reference gene primers within the assay. Sequence reads were collapsed and filtered to measure the absolute abundance of every unique TCRbeta CDR3 rearrangement. For each sample, productive Simpson clonality was calculated by taking the square root of Simpson's diversity index across productive rearrangements. Held by TCRdb, this immuneACCESS table contains in-frame sequences only and omits some clones. Under half of the omission traces to an unresolved V gene where checked; the cause of the rest is unknown. That table gives V, J and clone size, and the DNA gave D and trimming. In this sample the table shows 270,000 or so clones, approximately 91% of which occur a single time. The top ten hold approximately 2.5% of the sample.

Participants in the prospective study were aged about 18 to 95 years, lived in under 30 United States geographic areas, and enrolled through a virtual design. In the prospective study, participants were assigned to cohorts based on the clinical history participants reported in a screening survey and a study questionnaire. In the prospective study, whole blood, serum and a nasopharyngeal or oropharyngeal swab were collected from each participant by mobile phlebotomists. Over a roughly two-month period, participants in the prospective study had the option of providing additional blood draws and questionnaires. Before DNA extraction, blood samples from the prospective study were shipped at room temperature or frozen.

The rearranged segments are TRBV9 and TRBJ1-6, with 7 bases aligning to TRBD1. This receptor was taken from a woman aged 40 to 50 with acute COVID-19. Material: PBMCs or T cells enriched from blood (not recorded which). The CDR3 in this case is CASSATGQNSPLHF. The sequenced DNA is TGTGCCAGCAGCGCGACAGGGCAAAATTCACCCCTCCACTTT. Full variable domain (CDR3 extended with the reference TRBV9 and TRBJ1-6 proteins): DSGVTQTPKHLITATGQRVTLRCSPRSGDLSVYWYQQSLDQGLQFLIQYYNGEERAKGNILERFSAQQFPDLHSELNLSSLELGDSALYFCASSATGQNSPLHFGNGTRLTVT.